This is a list of T cell receptor beta chains from one sample in a study of T cell changes during pregnancy in multiple sclerosis. The table came from immunoSEQ multiplex PCR; TCRdb's copy has only in-frame clones and leaves some out. The sample contains roughly 58,000 clones, roughly 90% of which appear only once. The starting material was CD4+ T cells from peripheral blood mononuclear cells, obtained after pregnancy. The receptors stem from a female donor in good health, enrolled as a control in a pregnancy study. Both conserved end residues are part of each CDR3. D genes are given only for firm matches. Rows may omit the clone size; those that give it use once, few, many or a size class.

D gene: .; J gene: TRBJ2-5; clone size: .; V gene: TRBV19; CDR3 DNA: TGTGCCAGTAGTATAGATCGACAGCAAGAGACCCAGTACTTC; CDR3 protein: CASSIDRQQETQYF
D gene: .; J gene: TRBJ2-1; clone size: .; V gene: TRBV5-6; CDR3 DNA: TGTGCCAGCAGCTTGGGGATACAGGGCAAGCAGTTCTTC; CDR3 protein: CASSLGIQGKQFF
D gene: .; J gene: TRBJ1-5; clone size: .; V gene: TRBV19; CDR3 DNA: TGTGCCAGTAGTCCTCAGGTGATCCCCAATCAGCCCCAGCATTTT; CDR3 protein: CASSPQVIPNQPQHF
D gene: TRBD1; J gene: TRBJ1-2; clone size: .; V gene: TRBV9; CDR3 DNA: TGTGCCAGCAGCGTAGGAGAGGGGGCGCGAGGCTACACCTTC; CDR3 protein: CASSVGEGARGYTF
D gene: .; J gene: TRBJ1-2; clone size: .; V gene: TRBV20-1; CDR3 DNA: TGCAGTGCCAAGGAGGCCTATGGCTACACCTTC; CDR3 protein: CSAKEAYGYTF
D gene: .; J gene: TRBJ2-3; clone size: .; V gene: TRBV5-1; CDR3 DNA: TGCGCCAGCAGCTTGAGAGCCCTTGGCACAGATACGCAGTATTTT; CDR3 protein: CASSLRALGTDTQYF
D gene: .; J gene: TRBJ1-1; clone size: .; V gene: TRBV20-1; CDR3 DNA: TGCAGTGCTAGAAAGGAGACGGTCGCTTTCTTT; CDR3 protein: CSARKETVAFF
D gene: .; J gene: TRBJ2-3; clone size: .; V gene: TRBV27; CDR3 DNA: TGTGCCAGCATGGTGGGCAGGGGATTTCGTCTGGAGGGCACAGATACGCAGTATTTT; CDR3 protein: CASMVGRGFRLEGTDTQYF
D gene: .; J gene: TRBJ2-1; clone size: .; V gene: TRBV6-5; CDR3 DNA: TGTGCCAGCAGTGGCCTCACCAGAGAGCAGTTCTTC; CDR3 protein: CASSGLTREQFF
D gene: TRBD1; J gene: TRBJ2-5; clone size: .; V gene: TRBV4-3; CDR3 DNA: TGCGCCAGCAGCCTAACCGGGACAGGGGTTCGGGAGACCCAGTACTTC; CDR3 protein: CASSLTGTGVRETQYF
D gene: TRBD2; J gene: TRBJ2-1; clone size: .; V gene: TRBV9; CDR3 DNA: TGTGCCAGCAGCGTCCGGACTAGCGGCCCCCGGAATGAGCAGTTCTTC; CDR3 protein: CASSVRTSGPRNEQFF
D gene: .; J gene: TRBJ1-5; clone size: .; V gene: TRBV4-1; CDR3 DNA: TGCGCCAGCAGCCAAGGGGGTACCGGGGAGCCGGTTCAGCCCCAGCATTTT; CDR3 protein: CASSQGGTGEPVQPQHF
D gene: TRBD1; J gene: TRBJ2-7; clone size: few; V gene: TRBV11-3; CDR3 DNA: TGTGCCAGCAGCTTAGAAAAAGGGACAGGGACCTACGAGCAGTACTTC; CDR3 protein: CASSLEKGTGTYEQYF
D gene: TRBD2; J gene: TRBJ2-7; clone size: .; V gene: TRBV18; CDR3 DNA: TGTGCCAGCTCACCGTGGGGACTACCCTCCTACGAGCAGTACTTC; CDR3 protein: CASSPWGLPSYEQYF
D gene: TRBD2; J gene: TRBJ2-3; clone size: .; V gene: TRBV10-3; CDR3 DNA: TGTGCCATCAGTGGTCCGGGACTAGCGGGCCGCACAGATACGCAGTATTTT; CDR3 protein: CAISGPGLAGRTDTQYF
D gene: TRBD1; J gene: TRBJ1-2; clone size: .; V gene: TRBV15; CDR3 DNA: TGTGCCACCAGCAGAGGGGGGACAGTCTATGGCTACACCTTC; CDR3 protein: CATSRGGTVYGYTF
D gene: .; J gene: TRBJ1-1; clone size: .; V gene: TRBV28; CDR3 DNA: TGTGCCAGCAGTCCTACAGCGAACACTGAAGCTTTCTTT; CDR3 protein: CASSPTANTEAFF
D gene: TRBD2; J gene: TRBJ2-3; clone size: .; V gene: TRBV7-2; CDR3 DNA: TGTGCCAGCAGCTTATCAGCGGGGGGTGGGGATACGCAGTATTTT; CDR3 protein: CASSLSAGGGDTQYF
D gene: .; J gene: TRBJ2-5; clone size: .; V gene: TRBV12-5; CDR3 DNA: TGTGCTAGTGGTTTGGTACAGCCGACCCTATACCCGGAGACCCAGTACTTC; CDR3 protein: CASGLVQPTLYPETQYF
D gene: .; J gene: TRBJ1-4; clone size: .; V gene: TRBV5-6; CDR3 DNA: TGTGCCAGCAGCATCGGTGAGCACAGGTGGGATTTT; CDR3 protein: CASSIGEHRWDF